A single sample is the source of the 31 T cell receptor beta chains below, sequenced in a study of T cells in Graves' hyperthyroidism and ophthalmopathy. The CDR3 regions of TCR beta were amplified from RNA transcripts. First-round RT-PCR with HTBI primers amplified the TCR CDR3 region. TCRdb redid the calling of the multiplex PCR reads with MiXCR, one entry per CDR3 protein. The sample has around 350,000 distinct CDR3 sequences; over 10% are singletons. Sequences were obtained from blood. These receptors were obtained from a young woman with Graves' hyperthyroidism.

On this clonotype itself: With a much larger clone just one base away, this may be a read error. The J gene is TRBJ1-4, the V gene TRBV12-3 or TRBV12-4; 7 bases match TRBD1. V lost 8 bases and J lost 10; bases outside the gene matches: 22. The CDR3 is 17 amino acids. This CDR3 reads CASRPSSFKGARGKLFF. The CDR3, as DNA: TGTGCCAGCCGTCCCTCTTCTTTTAAGGGGGCGCGAGGAAAACTGTTTTTT.

The gene calls are TRBV6-1 and TRBJ1-2; TRBD1 agrees at 10 bases. CDR1 MNHNS and CDR2 SASEGT come from the germline V gene. The ends lost 7 bases at V and 5 bases at J; junction bases unmatched: 7. This CDR3 has 14 amino acids. Here the CDR3 reads CASMGTGVEYGYTF. The DNA of the CDR3 is TGTGCCAGCATGGGGACAGGGGTTGAGTATGGCTACACCTTC.

V gene TRBV4-1 combines with J gene TRBJ2-7; 16 bases map to TRBD2. V was clipped by 4 bases and J by 7 bases; unmatched bases: 13. The CDR3 totals 18 residues. The germline V gene has CDR1 MGHRA and CDR2 YSYEKL. The CDR3 DNA is TGCGCCAGCAGCCGTGGGAACCCGGGACTAGCGGGGGGGCGGGAGCAGTACTTC. It encodes CASSRGNPGLAGGREQYF.

The CDR3 reads CASSQESGTGTELDTIYF. The CDR3 bases are TGTGCCAGCAGCCAAGAATCCGGGACAGGGACTGAGTTGGACACCATATATTTT. The V call is TRBV3-1, the J call TRBJ1-3; the match to TRBD1 covers 9 bases. Germline V gene data show CDR1 as LGHDT and CDR2 as YNNKEL (reference sequence). With 0 bases clipped from V and 8 bases from J, the junction kept 14 bases outside the gene matches. The CDR3 loop spans 18 amino acids.

This clonotype was observed at least ten times. The chain carries TRBV20-1 and TRBJ1-4; D is uncertain. With 7 bases removed from V and 0 bases from J, the gap between germline ends came to 6 bases. CDR3 length equals 12 residues. Germline CDR1 DFQATT, CDR2 SNEGSKA (reference sequence). CDR3 sequence reads: CSVGTTNEKLFF. The CDR3 DNA reads TGCAGTGTGGGAACAACTAATGAAAAACTGTTTTTT.

This clonotype was counted at least ten times. The rearrangement uses TRBV28 and TRBJ2-7; tentatively, D is TRBD2 (6 bases). The germline V and J ends were trimmed by 4 bases and 0 bases, with 13 bases remaining between them. This CDR3 spans 15 amino acids. Germline V lookup: CDR1 MDHEN, CDR2 SYDVKM. CDR3 DNA: TGTGCCAGCAGTTCACCCCCGGGACTCTCCTACGAGCAGTACTTC. This translates into CASSSPPGLSYEQYF.

This clonotype was counted many times. The chain has TRBV20-1 and TRBJ2-1; tentative D call: TRBD1 (5 bases). Germline CDR1 DFQATT, CDR2 SNEGSKA (reference sequence). The CDR3 runs 13 residues. Between the trimmed V and J ends, which lost 5 bases and 9 bases, there was a span of 17 bases. As DNA, the CDR3 is TGCAGTGCTGGGGCCCACTCCGTTGGTGAGCAGTTCTTC. Its translation is CSAGAHSVGEQFF.

The table lists this clonotype with many counts. The rearrangement joins TRBV7-2 to TRBJ1-1; a possible D gene is TRBD1 (5 bases). V was shortened by 3 bases and J by 0 bases, with 17 bases between the two germline ends. In germline, CDR1 is SGHTA, CDR2 FQGNSA. The CDR3 runs 17 residues. The CDR3 loop reads CASSLSRAGFVNTEAFF. CDR3 coding DNA: TGTGCCAGCAGCTTGTCTAGGGCAGGGTTCGTGAACACTGAAGCTTTCTTT.

V gene TRBV5-6 combines with J gene TRBJ2-4; D is undetermined. The length of the CDR3 is 15 residues. Per the germline V gene, CDR1 is SGHDT and CDR2 is YYEEEE. The V end was cut by 3 bases, the J end by 2 bases, with 12 bases between. As DNA, the CDR3 is TGTGCCAGCAGCTACGTTTCCCGTTCCAAAAACATTCAGTACTTC. It translates to CASSYVSRSKNIQYF.

This clonotype was observed at least ten times. The chain links TRBV5-1 to TRBJ2-1, with D possibly being TRBD2 (5 bases). The V and J ends lost 7 bases and 5 bases respectively, with 19 bases between them. The CDR3 sequence is 15 residues long. Germline CDR1 and CDR2: SGHRS and YFSETQ. CDR3 nucleotides: TGCGCCAGCTCCTATGTGGAGGTCCGGGACAATGAGCAGTTCTTC. It specifies CASSYVEVRDNEQFF. The entire variable domain, with the rest obtained from reference TRBV5-1 and TRBJ2-1, is as follows: KAGVTQTPRYLIKTRGQQVTLSCSPISGHRSVSWYQQTPGQGLQFLFEYFSETQRNKGNFPGRFSGRQFSNSRSEMNVSTLELGDSALYLCASSYVEVRDNEQFFGPGTRLTVL.

This clonotype was picked up many times. V and J are TRBV4-1 and TRBJ1-1; D perhaps matches TRBD1 (5 bases). Germline V gives CDR1 MGHRA, CDR2 YSYEKL. The CDR3 totals 15 residues. Trimming cost V 0 bases and J 1 base, with 9 bases left between them. CDR3 sequence: CASSQDEGENTEAFF. The CDR3 bases are TGCGCCAGCAGCCAAGACGAAGGGGAGAACACTGAAGCTTTCTTT.

This clonotype was observed at least ten times. The chain joins TRBV11-2 to TRBJ2-7; 9 bases align to TRBD1. CDR1 and CDR2 (germline): SGHAT, FQNNGV. This CDR3 is 16 amino acids long. V gave up 4 bases and J gave up 0 bases; unmatched junction bases: 7. The CDR3 is CASSSHRGPTSYEQYF. CDR3 bases: TGTGCCAGCAGCTCCCACAGGGGGCCCACCTCCTACGAGCAGTACTTC.

J is TRBJ1-2 and V is TRBV24-1, with 8 nucleotides matching TRBD1. With 4 bases clipped from V and 10 bases from J, the junction kept 13 bases outside the gene matches. Germline CDR1 is KGHDR and CDR2 is SFDVKD. CDR3 size: 15 residues. DNA of the CDR3: TGTGCCACCAGTGACTCCCCGGACAGGGAATCCAACTACACCTTC. Amino acid sequence: CATSDSPDRESNYTF.

In its sample, this clonotype was seen many times. The chain couples TRBV24-1 to TRBJ2-7; D possibly corresponds to TRBD2 (5 bases). Trimming removed 4 bases from V and 0 bases from J, with 15 bases in between. Germline values: CDR1 KGHDR, CDR2 SFDVKD. The CDR3 is 16 amino acids. The CDR3 nucleotides are TGTGCCACCAGTGACAGCGGACTGGAGAGCTCCTACGAGCAGTACTTC. Translated: CATSDSGLESSYEQYF.

The genes are TRBV10-3 and TRBJ1-2, with D unresolved. CDR3 length: 15 residues. The germline CDR1 and CDR2 sequences are ENHRY and SYGVKD. Trimming cost V 3 bases and J 8 bases, with 19 bases left between them. In DNA form, the CDR3 reads TGTGCCATCAGTGATCCCGACACGGACTTGAGGGGCTACACCTTC. Protein sequence: CAISDPDTDLRGYTF.

This clonotype was seen many times. The chain combines TRBV5-8 with TRBJ2-1; TRBD1 matches 9 bases. This CDR3 is 14 amino acids long. The trim removed 4 bases at V and 7 bases at J, leaving 6 bases unmatched. CDR1 is SGHTS and CDR2 is YDEGEE in the germline V gene. The CDR3 DNA follows: TGTGCCAGCAGCAAGGGACAGGGAAGTAATGAGCAGTTCTTC. Translating it yields CASSKGQGSNEQFF.

This clonotype was counted once. This rearrangement joins TRBV6-4 to TRBJ1-1; possibly TRBD1 for D (5 bases). Trimming stripped 2 bases from V and 6 bases from J, with 13 bases between. This CDR3 has 14 residues. The germline CDR1 and CDR2 sequences are MRHNA and SNTAGT. The CDR3 is CASSDTPGRAEAFF. As DNA, the CDR3 is TGTGCCAGCAGTGACACCCCAGGGCGTGCTGAAGCTTTCTTT.

V and J are TRBV5-1 and TRBJ1-1; D is unclear. CDR1 and CDR2 from the germline V gene are SGHRS and YFSETQ. The CDR3 covers 13 residues. V shed 5 bases and J shed 8 bases, with 16 bases lying between them. The chain's CDR3 is CASRPTHSREAFF. As DNA, the CDR3 is TGCGCCAGCAGACCGACCCACAGCAGAGAAGCTTTCTTT.

This clonotype was seen a few times. The genes are TRBV20-1 and TRBJ2-2; D gene ambiguous. Trimming shortened V by 1 base and J by 6 bases, and 9 bases separated the two germline ends. CDR1 DFQATT and CDR2 SNEGSKA come from the germline V gene (reference sequence). The CDR3 spans 13 residues. The CDR3 loop is CSARGPEPGELFF. In nucleotides, the CDR3 is TGCAGTGCTAGAGGGCCTGAGCCCGGGGAGCTGTTTTTT.

This clonotype was seen many times. The rearrangement joins TRBV2 to TRBJ2-7; no clear D gene. Germline V gene data show CDR1 as SNHLY and CDR2 as FYNNEI. V dropped 9 bases and J dropped 0 bases, with 12 bases sitting between them. The CDR3 runs to 13 residues. The chain's CDR3 is CASNPVSSYEQYF. CDR3 nucleotides: TGTGCCAGTAATCCAGTCAGCTCCTACGAGCAGTACTTC. The full variable domain, its missing parts supplied by reference TRBV2 and TRBJ2-7, is EPEVTQTPSHQVTQMGQEVILRCVPISNHLYFYWYRQILGQKVEFLVSFYNNEISEKSEIFDDQFSVERPDGSNFTLKIRSTKLEDSAMYFCASNPVSSYEQYFGPGTRLTVT.

This clonotype was observed many times. The chain joins TRBV6-2 or TRBV6-3 to TRBJ1-5, with D possibly being TRBD1 (6 bases). Germline V lookup: CDR1 MNHEY, CDR2 SVGEGT. The CDR3 spans 15 residues. V was pared by 3 bases and J by 3 bases, with 12 bases between. CDR3 sequence reads: CASSYGTRINQPQHF. The CDR3, as DNA: TGTGCCAGCAGTTATGGGACACGGATCAATCAGCCCCAGCATTTT.

This clonotype appeared many times. The chain links TRBV30 to TRBJ2-7; D tentatively reads TRBD1 or TRBD2 (6 bases each). The V gene's germline CDR1 is GTSNPN and CDR2 SVGIG (reference sequence). The CDR3 consists of 16 residues. The CDR3 nucleotides read TGTGCTGCTGGAACGGGGGCAGGGGCGAAATCCTACGAGCAGTACTTC. This encodes CAAGTGAGAKSYEQYF.

Many counts were recorded for this clonotype. V gene TRBV2 combines with J gene TRBJ2-3; TRBD2 agrees at 10 bases. Germline-derived CDR1 and CDR2 are SNHLY and FYNNEI. The J segment lost 3 bases and the V segment lost 6 bases, leaving 6 bases of the junction unmatched. There are 15 residues in the CDR3. CDR3 residues: CASSPAGGITDTQYF. The CDR3 DNA reads as TGTGCCAGCAGCCCAGCGGGGGGGATAACAGATACGCAGTATTTT.

This clonotype appeared many times. The V call is TRBV6-1, the J call TRBJ1-1; D unclear. The CDR3 contains 16 residues. Germline CDR1 is MNHNS and CDR2 is SASEGT. Trimming shortened V by 5 bases and J by 0 bases, and 16 bases separated the two germline ends. The CDR3 nucleotides read TGTGCCAGCAGTTACATCGCGCAGACTCTGAACACTGAAGCTTTCTTT. Translating it yields CASSYIAQTLNTEAFF.

This clonotype was recorded many times. The chain recombines TRBV5-8 with TRBJ2-5, with 9 bases that match TRBD1. The V segment lost 3 bases and the J segment 4 bases; nucleotides outside the gene matches: 4. The CDR3 contains 14 residues. In germline, CDR1 is SGHTS, CDR2 YDEGEE. This CDR3 reads CASSYGQGTETQYF. In nucleotides, the CDR3 is TGTGCCAGCAGCTACGGACAGGGGACAGAGACCCAGTACTTC.

In its sample, this clonotype was seen many times. The chain has TRBV7-8 and TRBJ1-2, with 9 nucleotides matching TRBD1. This CDR3 is 13 amino acids long. CDR1 is SGHVS and CDR2 is FQNEAQ in the germline V gene. Germline trimming cut 1 base from V and 8 bases from J; bases unmatched to any gene: 2. In nucleotides, the CDR3 is TGTGCCAGCAGCTTAGACAGGGGGCAAGGCTACACCTTC. It specifies CASSLDRGQGYTF.

This clonotype was picked up many times. The chain carries TRBV6-1 and TRBJ2-5; TRBD2 matches 11 bases. Germline V gives CDR1 MNHNS, CDR2 SASEGT. The CDR3 is 15 residues long. V lost 1 base, J lost 5 bases, and 3 bases stayed unmatched. CDR3 nucleotides: TGTGCCAGCAGTGAAGTAGCGGGGGGGCGCGAGACCCAGTACTTC. Encoded protein: CASSEVAGGRETQYF.

This clonotype was counted ten times or more. V gene TRBV11-2 combines with J gene TRBJ2-3; D remains ambiguous. Germline V CDR1 and CDR2: SGHAT, FQNNGV. CDR3 length equals 13 residues. The germline V and J ends were trimmed by 0 bases and 10 bases, with 11 bases remaining between them. Here the CDR3 reads CASSLDRASSQYF. The DNA for the CDR3 is TGTGCCAGCAGCTTAGATAGGGCCAGCTCGCAGTATTTT.

This clonotype occurred many times. The chain carries TRBV19 and TRBJ2-7, with TRBD1 as a possible D gene (5 bases). The V gene lost 0 bases and the J gene lost 0 bases, with 9 bases spanning the gap. The germline CDR1 and CDR2 sequences are LNHDA and SQIVND (reference sequence). The CDR3 loop spans 15 amino acids. CDR3 bases: TGTGCCAGTAGTATAGAAGGGGTCCACTCCTACGAGCAGTACTTC. Protein product: CASSIEGVHSYEQYF.

The rearrangement uses TRBV4-1 and TRBJ2-4, with D uncertain. Germline lookup yields CDR1 MGHRA and CDR2 YSYEKL. V dropped 4 bases and J dropped 6 bases, with 7 bases sitting between them. This CDR3 is built from 12 residues. The CDR3 DNA follows: TGCGCCAGCAGCCCCTGGAGAAACATTCAGTACTTC. As protein: CASSPWRNIQYF.

This clonotype has just one count. Sequence at one end of the junction differs from germline and may be a read error. The gene calls are TRBV6-1 and TRBJ2-2; TRBD1 aligns across 10 bases. Germline loops: CDR1 MNHNS, CDR2 SASEGT. CDR3 length: 13 residues. CDR3 in amino acids: CASSRDRDRGPFF. Here the CDR3 DNA reads TGTGCCAGCAGCAGGGATAGGGACAGGGGACCTTTCTTT.